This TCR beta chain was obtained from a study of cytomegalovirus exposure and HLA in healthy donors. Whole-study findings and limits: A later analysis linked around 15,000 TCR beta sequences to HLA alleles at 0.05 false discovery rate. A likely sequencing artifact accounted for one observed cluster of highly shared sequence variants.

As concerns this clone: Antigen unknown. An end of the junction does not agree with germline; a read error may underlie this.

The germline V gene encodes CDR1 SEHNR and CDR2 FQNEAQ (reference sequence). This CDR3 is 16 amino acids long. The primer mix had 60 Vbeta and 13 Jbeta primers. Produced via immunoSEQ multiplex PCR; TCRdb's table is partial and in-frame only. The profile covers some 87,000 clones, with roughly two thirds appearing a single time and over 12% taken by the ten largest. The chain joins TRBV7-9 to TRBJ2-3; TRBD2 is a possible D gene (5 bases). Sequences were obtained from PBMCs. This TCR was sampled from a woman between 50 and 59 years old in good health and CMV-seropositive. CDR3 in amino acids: CSSSLGIPGWIDTQYF. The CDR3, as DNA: TGTTCCAGCAGCTTAGGGATTCCGGGGTGGATAGATACGCAGTATTTT.